This T cell receptor beta chain was captured by sequencing in a study of T-cell memory formation after mild COVID-19. General study results and limits: Pre-infection memory carried some responding clones, suggesting that cross-reactive memory joined. Day 37-peaking second-wave clones had unconfirmed SARS-CoV-2 specificity. From day 15 to 85, contracting clones were balanced between CD4 and CD8, whereas later expanders leaned toward CD4+.

Comment on this clonotype: Its antigen remains unknown.

There are 17 residues in the CDR3. Trimming removed 0 bases at V and 1 base at J, with 10 bases between. CDR1 and CDR2 from the germline V gene are SGHVS and FQNEAQ. Amplification by 5'RACE using constant-segment primers produced TCR alpha and TCR beta cDNA libraries that carried sample barcodes and UMIs. In TCRdb, the 5' RACE reads were re-called with MiXCR into one record per CDR3 protein. The table lists approximately 350,000 distinct CDR3 sequences, 10% to 15% of them singletons, with roughly 23% in the top ten. The sequence came from a man younger than 35 who had mild COVID-19 (a few samples of this study predate the infection). Cell type and time point are not known. The V gene is TRBV7-8, the J gene TRBJ1-6; possibly TRBD1 for D (5 bases). Sequenced input: PBMCs or a T cell subset sorted from them (not recorded which). CDR3 in DNA: TGTGCCAGCAGCTTAGCGCGGGGGGAATCCTATAATTCACCCCTCCACTTT. Its protein product is CASSLARGESYNSPLHF.